Below, 2 T cell receptor beta chains from the same sample are listed, as sequenced in a study of beta chain features in type 1 diabetes. Study-wide results and limits: Type 1 diabetes patients showed a moderate but significant shortening of TCRB CDR3s in all four CD4+ subsets.

These receptors have no known antigen. Every bit of the isolated RNA underwent reverse transcription, so sequencing read expressed TCRB transcripts. Profiling relied on immunoSEQ multiplex PCR, and the TCRdb table lists in-frame clones only, not all of them. The table has about 190,000 clones, approximately 7.9% seen once. Sequenced material: central memory CD4+ T cells from blood. These receptors were taken from a man younger than 35 with type 1 diabetes.

The chain links TRBV7-8 to TRBJ2-1; 11 bases are a match to TRBD2. This CDR3 comprises 15 residues. Trimming cost V 4 bases and J 4 bases; bases outside gene matches: 3. Germline-derived CDR1 and CDR2 are SGHVS and FQNEAQ. The CDR3 is CASSSIAGGYNEQFF. In DNA form, the CDR3 reads TGTGCCAGCAGCTCAATAGCGGGGGGGTACAATGAGCAGTTCTTC.

This clone has more than one count but fewer than ten. The V and J genes are TRBV5-4 and TRBJ2-5, with D perhaps TRBD2 (7 bases). With 4 bases removed from V and 1 base from J, the gap between germline ends came to 11 bases. The CDR3 consists of 14 residues. In germline, CDR1 is SGHNT, CDR2 YYREEE (reference sequence). The CDR3 bases are TGTGCCAGCAGCAGAGGGGGGGGCCAAGAGACCCAGTACTTC. Its protein product is CASSRGGGQETQYF.